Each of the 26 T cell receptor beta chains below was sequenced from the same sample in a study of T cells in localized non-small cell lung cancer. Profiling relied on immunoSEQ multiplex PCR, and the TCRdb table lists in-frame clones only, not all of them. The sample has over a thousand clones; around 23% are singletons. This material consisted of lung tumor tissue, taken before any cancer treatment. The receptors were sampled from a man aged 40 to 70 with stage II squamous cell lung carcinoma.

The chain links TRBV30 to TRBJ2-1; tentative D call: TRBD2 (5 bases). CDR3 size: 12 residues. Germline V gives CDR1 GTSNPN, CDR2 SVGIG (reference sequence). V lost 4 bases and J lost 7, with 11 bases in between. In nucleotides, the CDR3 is TGTGCCTGGAAGGGAGTCGGGAATGAGCAGTTCTTC. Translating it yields CAWKGVGNEQFF.

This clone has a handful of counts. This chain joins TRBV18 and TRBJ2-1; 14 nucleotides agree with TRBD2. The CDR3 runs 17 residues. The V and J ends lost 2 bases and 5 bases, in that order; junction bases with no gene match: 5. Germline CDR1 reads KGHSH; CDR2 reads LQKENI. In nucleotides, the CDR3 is TGTGCCAGCTCACCATTGACTAGCGGGAGGGGCAACAATGAGCAGTTCTTC. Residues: CASSPLTSGRGNNEQFF.

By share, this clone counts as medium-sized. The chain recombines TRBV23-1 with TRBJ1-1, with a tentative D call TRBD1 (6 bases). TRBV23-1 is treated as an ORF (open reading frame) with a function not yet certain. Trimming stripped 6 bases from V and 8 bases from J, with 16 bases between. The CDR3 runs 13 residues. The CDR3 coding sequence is TGCGCCAGCAGCCAACCGGGACAACGCGAAGCTTTCTTT. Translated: CASSQPGQREAFF.

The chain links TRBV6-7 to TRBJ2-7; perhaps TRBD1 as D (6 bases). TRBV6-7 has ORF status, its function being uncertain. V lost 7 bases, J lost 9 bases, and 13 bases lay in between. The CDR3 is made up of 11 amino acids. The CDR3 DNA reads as TGTGCCAGCACCAGCCAGGGGTGGCAGTACTTC. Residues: CASTSQGWQYF.

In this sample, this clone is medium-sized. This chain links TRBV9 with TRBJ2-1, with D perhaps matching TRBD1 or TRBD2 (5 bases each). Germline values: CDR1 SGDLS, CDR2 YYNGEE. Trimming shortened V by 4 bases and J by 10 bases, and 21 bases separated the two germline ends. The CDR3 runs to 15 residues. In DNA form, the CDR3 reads TGTGCCAGCAGCTCTACCGGGACCCCCGGCTGGGAGCAGTTCTTC. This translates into CASSSTGTPGWEQFF. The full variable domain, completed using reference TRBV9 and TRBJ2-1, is DSGVTQTPKHLITATGQRVTLRCSPRSGDLSVYWYQQSLDQGLQFLIQYYNGEERAKGNILERFSAQQFPDLHSELNLSSLELGDSALYFCASSSTGTPGWEQFFGPGTRLTVL.

CDR3 sequence reads: CASSQDQFRYTF. CDR3 bases: TGCGCCAGCAGCCAAGATCAGTTCCGCTACACCTTC. The chain joins TRBV4-1 to TRBJ1-2; D remains ambiguous. The CDR3 spans 12 residues. Germline V gene data show CDR1 as MGHRA and CDR2 as YSYEKL. The V end was cut by 0 bases, the J end by 9 bases, with 8 bases between.

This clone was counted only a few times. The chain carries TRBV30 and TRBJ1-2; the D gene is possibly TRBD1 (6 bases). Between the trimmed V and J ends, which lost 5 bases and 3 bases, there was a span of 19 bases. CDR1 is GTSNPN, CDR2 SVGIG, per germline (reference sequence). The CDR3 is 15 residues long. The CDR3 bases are TGTGCCTGGGCCTACCAGGGGACCGAGGACTATGGCTACACCTTC. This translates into CAWAYQGTEDYGYTF. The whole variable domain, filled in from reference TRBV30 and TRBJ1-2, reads SQTIHQWPATLVQPVGSPLSLECTVEGTSNPNLYWYRQAAGRGLQLLFYSVGIGQISSEVPQNLSASRPQDRQFILSSKKLLLSDSGFYLCAWAYQGTEDYGYTFGSGTRLTVV.

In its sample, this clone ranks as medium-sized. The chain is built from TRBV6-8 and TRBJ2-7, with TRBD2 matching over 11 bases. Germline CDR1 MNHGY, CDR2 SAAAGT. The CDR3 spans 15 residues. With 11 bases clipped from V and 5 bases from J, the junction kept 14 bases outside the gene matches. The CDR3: CAVGTVLAGVDEQYF. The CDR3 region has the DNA TGTGCCGTCGGAACCGTACTAGCGGGAGTGGACGAGCAGTACTTC.

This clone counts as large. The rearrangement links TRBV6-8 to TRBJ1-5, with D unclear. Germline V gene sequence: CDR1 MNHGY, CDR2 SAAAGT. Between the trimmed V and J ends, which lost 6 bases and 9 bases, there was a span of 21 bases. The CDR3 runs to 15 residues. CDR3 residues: CASRGLVPASGPQHF. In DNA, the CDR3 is TGTGCCAGCAGGGGGTTGGTGCCAGCTAGTGGGCCCCAGCATTTT.

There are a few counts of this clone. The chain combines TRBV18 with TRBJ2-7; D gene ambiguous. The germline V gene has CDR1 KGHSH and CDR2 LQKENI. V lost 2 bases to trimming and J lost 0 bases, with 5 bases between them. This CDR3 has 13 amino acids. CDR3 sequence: CASSPGSSYEQYF. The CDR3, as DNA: TGTGCCAGCTCACCAGGTAGCTCCTACGAGCAGTACTTC. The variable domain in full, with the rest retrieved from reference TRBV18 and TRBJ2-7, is NAGVMQNPRHLVRRRGQEARLRCSPMKGHSHVYWYRQLPEEGLKFMVYLQKENIIDESGMPKERFSAEFPKEGPSILRIQQVVRGDSAAYFCASSPGSSYEQYFGPGTRLTVT.

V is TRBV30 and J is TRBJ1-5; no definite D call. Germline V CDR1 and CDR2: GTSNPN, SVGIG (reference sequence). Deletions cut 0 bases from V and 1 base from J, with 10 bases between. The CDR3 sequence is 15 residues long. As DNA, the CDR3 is TGTGCCTGGAGTGTCAAACCCGCCAGCAATCAGCCCCAGCATTTT. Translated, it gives CAWSVKPASNQPQHF.

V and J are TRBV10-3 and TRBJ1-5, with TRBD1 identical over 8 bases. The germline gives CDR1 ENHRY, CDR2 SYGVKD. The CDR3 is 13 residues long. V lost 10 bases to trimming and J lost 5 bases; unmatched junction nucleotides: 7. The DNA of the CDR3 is TGTGCCAACGCCAGGGGGCGCGATCAGCCCCAGCATTTT. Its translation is CANARGRDQPQHF.

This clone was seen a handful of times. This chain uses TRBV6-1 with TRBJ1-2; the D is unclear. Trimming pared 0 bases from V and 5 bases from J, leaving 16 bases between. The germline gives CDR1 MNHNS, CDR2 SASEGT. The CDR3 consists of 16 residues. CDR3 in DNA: TGTGCCAGCAGTGAAGCCGCGGAGGGAGAAAGGTATGGCTACACCTTC. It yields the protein CASSEAAEGERYGYTF.

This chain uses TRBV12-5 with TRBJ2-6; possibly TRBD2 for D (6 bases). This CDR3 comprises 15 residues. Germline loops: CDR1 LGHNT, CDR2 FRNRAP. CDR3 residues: CASGLEWSGANVLTF. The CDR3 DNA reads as TGTGCCAGCGGGCTGGAGTGGTCTGGGGCCAACGTCCTGACTTTC.

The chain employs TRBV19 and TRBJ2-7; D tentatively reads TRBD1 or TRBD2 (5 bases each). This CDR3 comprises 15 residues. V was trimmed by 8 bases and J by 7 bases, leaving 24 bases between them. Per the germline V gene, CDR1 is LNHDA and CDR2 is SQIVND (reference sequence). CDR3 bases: TGTGCCAGTGGGCTCACGGGGCAGCGTGTGGGGGAGCAGTACTTC. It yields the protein CASGLTGQRVGEQYF.

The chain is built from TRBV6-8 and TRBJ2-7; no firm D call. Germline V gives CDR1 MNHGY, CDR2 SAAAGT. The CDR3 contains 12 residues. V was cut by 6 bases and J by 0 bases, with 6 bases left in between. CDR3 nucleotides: TGTGCCAGCAGGGCGGCCTCCTACGAGCAGTACTTC. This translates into CASRAASYEQYF.

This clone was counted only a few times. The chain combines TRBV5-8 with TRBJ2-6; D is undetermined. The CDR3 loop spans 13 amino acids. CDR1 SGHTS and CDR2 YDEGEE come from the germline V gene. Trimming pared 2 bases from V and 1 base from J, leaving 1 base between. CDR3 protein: CASSLSGANVLTF. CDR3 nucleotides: TGTGCCAGCAGCTTATCTGGGGCCAACGTCCTGACTTTC.

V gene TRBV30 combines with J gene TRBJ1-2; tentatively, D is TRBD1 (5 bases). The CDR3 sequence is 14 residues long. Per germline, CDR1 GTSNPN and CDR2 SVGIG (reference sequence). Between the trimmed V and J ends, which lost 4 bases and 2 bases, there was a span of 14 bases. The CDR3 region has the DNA TGTGCCTGGATGCGGCAGGGTGGAAACTATGGCTACACCTTC. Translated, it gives CAWMRQGGNYGYTF.

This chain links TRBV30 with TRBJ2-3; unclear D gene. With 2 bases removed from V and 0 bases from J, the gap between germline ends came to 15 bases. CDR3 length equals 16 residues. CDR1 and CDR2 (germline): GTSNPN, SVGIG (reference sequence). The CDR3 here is CAWSRFSSSSTDTQYF. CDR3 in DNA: TGTGCCTGGAGTCGGTTCAGTAGCAGCAGCACAGATACGCAGTATTTT.

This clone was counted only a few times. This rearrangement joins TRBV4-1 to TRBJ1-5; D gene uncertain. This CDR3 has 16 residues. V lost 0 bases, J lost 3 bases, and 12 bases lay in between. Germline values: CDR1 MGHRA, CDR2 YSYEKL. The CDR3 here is CASSQEGADPNQPQHF. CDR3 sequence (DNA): TGCGCCAGCAGCCAAGAGGGAGCGGATCCCAATCAGCCCCAGCATTTT.

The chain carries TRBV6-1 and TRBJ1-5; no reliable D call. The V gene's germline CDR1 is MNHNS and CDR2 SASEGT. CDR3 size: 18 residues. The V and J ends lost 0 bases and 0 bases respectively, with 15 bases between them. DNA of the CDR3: TGTGCCAGCAGTGAAGCGCTTCCTTTGGGGTATAGCAATCAGCCCCAGCATTTT. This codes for CASSEALPLGYSNQPQHF.

The CDR3 protein is CASSLGPAGGPGSEQYF. The DNA for the CDR3 is TGTGCCAGCAGCTTAGGGCCTGCGGGAGGGCCTGGTAGCGAGCAGTACTTC. The chain couples TRBV11-3 to TRBJ2-7; 9 bases map to TRBD2. This CDR3 contains 17 residues. With 1 base clipped from V and 6 bases from J, the junction kept 13 bases outside the gene matches. In germline, CDR1 is SGHNT, CDR2 YENEEA.

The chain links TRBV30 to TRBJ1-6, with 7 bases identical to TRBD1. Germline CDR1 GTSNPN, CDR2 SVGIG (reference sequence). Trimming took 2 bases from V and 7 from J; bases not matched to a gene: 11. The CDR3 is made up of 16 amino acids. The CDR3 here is CAWSTLRTGENSPLHF. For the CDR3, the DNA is TGTGCCTGGAGTACCCTCCGGACAGGCGAAAATTCACCCCTCCACTTT. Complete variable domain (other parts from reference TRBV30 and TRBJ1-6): SQTIHQWPATLVQPVGSPLSLECTVEGTSNPNLYWYRQAAGRGLQLLFYSVGIGQISSEVPQNLSASRPQDRQFILSSKKLLLSDSGFYLCAWSTLRTGENSPLHFGNGTRLTVT.

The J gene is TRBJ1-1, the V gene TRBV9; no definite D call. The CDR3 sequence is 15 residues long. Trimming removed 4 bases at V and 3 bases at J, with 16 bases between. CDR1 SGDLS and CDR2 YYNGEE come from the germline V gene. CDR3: CASSPQGGKYTEAFF. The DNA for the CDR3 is TGTGCCAGCAGCCCCCAAGGAGGAAAGTACACTGAAGCTTTCTTT.

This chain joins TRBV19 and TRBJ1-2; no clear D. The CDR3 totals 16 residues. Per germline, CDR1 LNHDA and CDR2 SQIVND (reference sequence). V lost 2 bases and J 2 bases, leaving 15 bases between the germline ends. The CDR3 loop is CASSISSRGRNYGYTF. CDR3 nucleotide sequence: TGTGCCAGTAGTATATCTTCCCGTGGCAGAAACTATGGCTACACCTTC.

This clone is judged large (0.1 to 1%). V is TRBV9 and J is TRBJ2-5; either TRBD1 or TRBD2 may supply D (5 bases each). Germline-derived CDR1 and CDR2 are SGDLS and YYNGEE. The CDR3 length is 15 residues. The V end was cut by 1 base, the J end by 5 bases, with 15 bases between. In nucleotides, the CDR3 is TGTGCCAGCAGCGTACGGGGCCTAAGCAAGGAGACCCAGTACTTC. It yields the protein CASSVRGLSKETQYF.